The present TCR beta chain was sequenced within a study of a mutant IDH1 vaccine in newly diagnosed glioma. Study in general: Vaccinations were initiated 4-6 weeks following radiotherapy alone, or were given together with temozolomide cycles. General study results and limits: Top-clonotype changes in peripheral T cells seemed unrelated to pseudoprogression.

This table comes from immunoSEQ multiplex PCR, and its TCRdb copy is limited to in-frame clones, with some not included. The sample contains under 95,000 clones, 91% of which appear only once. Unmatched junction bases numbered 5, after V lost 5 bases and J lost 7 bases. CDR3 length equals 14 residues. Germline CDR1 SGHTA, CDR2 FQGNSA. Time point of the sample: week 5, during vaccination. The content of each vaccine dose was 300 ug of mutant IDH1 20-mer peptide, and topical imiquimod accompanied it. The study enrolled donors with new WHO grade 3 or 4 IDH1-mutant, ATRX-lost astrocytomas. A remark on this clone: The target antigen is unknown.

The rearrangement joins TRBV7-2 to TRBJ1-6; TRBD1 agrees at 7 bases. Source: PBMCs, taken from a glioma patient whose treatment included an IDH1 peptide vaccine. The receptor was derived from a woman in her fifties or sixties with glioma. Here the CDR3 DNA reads TGTGCCAGCAGCCGGGGACAGAAGAATTCACCCCTCCACTTT. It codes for CASSRGQKNSPLHF.